The 14 T cell receptor beta chains below all came from one sample that was sequenced in a study of T cell responses to AZD1222 COVID-19 vaccine. TCRdb's copy holds only in-frame clones and misses some; the assay was immunoSEQ multiplex PCR. The repertoire holds about 150,000 clones, with 80% to 85% as singletons. Sample: peripheral blood, taken on day 0 of MenACWY control vaccination. The receptors were sampled from an adult in good health.

The chain recombines TRBV20-1 with TRBJ2-7; D is possibly TRBD1 or TRBD2 (6 bases each). The V end lost 3 bases, the J end lost 7 bases, and 19 bases lay between the germline ends. Germline loops: CDR1 DFQATT, CDR2 SNEGSKA (reference sequence). The CDR3 length is 14 residues. The DNA of the CDR3 is TGCAGTGCTAGTGGGCCTCGGGGGCCGGAAGAGCAGTACTTC. Protein: CSASGPRGPEEQYF.

The V and J genes are TRBV7-8 and TRBJ1-1; no clear D. V lost 1 base and J lost 4, with 16 bases in between. CDR1 is SGHVS and CDR2 is FQNEAQ in the germline V gene. This CDR3 has 16 amino acids. The CDR3 DNA reads as TGTGCCAGCAGCTTAGAGGGAAGTGCTCGGAGCACTGAAGCTTTCTTT. Protein sequence: CASSLEGSARSTEAFF.

The CDR3 sequence: CASSSALTSGGGAGTDTQYF. DNA of the CDR3: TGCGCCAGCAGCTCGGCACTTACTAGCGGGGGGGGAGCAGGCACAGATACGCAGTATTTT. V usage is TRBV5-1 and J usage is TRBJ2-3; 13 positions match TRBD2. Germline CDR1 reads SGHRS; CDR2 reads YFSETQ. The CDR3 loop spans 20 amino acids. The junction had 14 bases not matched to a gene; V was cut back by 3 bases and J by 1 base. Using reference TRBV5-1 and TRBJ2-3 for the parts outside the CDR3, the full variable domain is KAGVTQTPRYLIKTRGQQVTLSCSPISGHRSVSWYQQTPGQGLQFLFEYFSETQRNKGNFPGRFSGRQFSNSRSEMNVSTLELGDSALYLCASSSALTSGGGAGTDTQYFGPGTRLTVL.

The chain uses TRBV6-5 and TRBJ1-2; D ambiguous. V was cut by 2 bases and J by 4 bases, with 8 bases left in between. Germline lookup yields CDR1 MNHEY and CDR2 SVGAGI. The CDR3 runs 13 residues. For the CDR3, the DNA is TGTGCCAGCAGTTACGGGCGGGGCTATGGCTACACCTTC. This codes for CASSYGRGYGYTF.

CDR3 region: CASALSYSGNTIYF. CDR3 coding DNA: TGTGCCAGTGCGCTGTCTTACTCTGGAAACACCATATATTTT. The chain has TRBV19 and TRBJ1-3; D gene unclear. Looked up from germline, CDR1 is LNHDA and CDR2 is SQIVND (reference sequence). This CDR3 is built from 14 residues. V lost 8 bases and J 0 bases, leaving 11 bases between the germline ends.

The chain carries TRBV19 and TRBJ1-2; 12 bases match TRBD1. Trimming took 4 bases from V and 8 from J; bases not matched to a gene: 11. CDR3 length: 16 amino acids. Looked up from germline, CDR1 is LNHDA and CDR2 is SQIVND (reference sequence). The DNA of the CDR3 is TGTGCCAGTAGTAACCAGGCCGGGACAGGGGGCTTCGGCTACACCTTC. Protein: CASSNQAGTGGFGYTF. Looking up the rest from reference TRBV19 and TRBJ1-2 gives the full variable domain: DGGITQSPKYLFRKEGQNVTLSCEQNLNHDAMYWYRQDPGQGLRLIYYSQIVNDFQKGDIAEGYSVSREKKESFPLTVTSAQKNPTAFYLCASSNQAGTGGFGYTFGSGTRLTVV.

The CDR3 loop reads CASRPGHSTGELFF. In nucleotides, the CDR3 is TGTGCCAGCAGGCCGGGACACAGCACCGGGGAGCTGTTTTTT. The chain is built from TRBV28 and TRBJ2-2, with D tentatively TRBD1 (6 bases). From germline, CDR1 is MDHEN and CDR2 SYDVKM. The CDR3 contains 14 residues. V was cut by 6 bases and J by 4 bases, with 12 bases left in between. Using reference TRBV28 and TRBJ2-2 for the parts outside the CDR3, the full variable domain is DVKVTQSSRYLVKRTGEKVFLECVQDMDHENMFWYRQDPGLGLRLIYFSYDVKMKEKGDIPEGYSVSREKKERFSLILESASTNQTSMYLCASRPGHSTGELFFGEGSRLTVL.

V and J are TRBV2 and TRBJ1-5; D ambiguous. With 1 base removed from V and 4 bases from J, the gap between germline ends came to 11 bases. CDR1 is SNHLY, CDR2 FYNNEI, per germline. CDR3 length: 15 amino acids. CDR3 protein: CASSEGGLKNQPQHF. In DNA form, the CDR3 reads TGTGCCAGCAGTGAAGGAGGGTTAAAGAATCAGCCCCAGCATTTT. Full variable domain (remainder filled in from reference TRBV2 and TRBJ1-5): EPEVTQTPSHQVTQMGQEVILRCVPISNHLYFYWYRQILGQKVEFLVSFYNNEISEKSEIFDDQFSVERPDGSNFTLKIRSTKLEDSAMYFCASSEGGLKNQPQHFGDGTRLSIL.

This chain joins TRBV6-5 and TRBJ1-2; D perhaps matches TRBD1 (5 bases). The CDR3 has 14 residues. CDR1 and CDR2 (germline): MNHEY, SVGAGI. V was shortened by 5 bases and J by 8 bases, with 18 bases between the two germline ends. The chain's CDR3 is CASSPQGGNGGYTF. CDR3 DNA: TGTGCCAGCAGTCCCCAGGGTGGGAATGGAGGCTACACCTTC.

This rearrangement joins TRBV5-1 to TRBJ1-5; 7 bases match TRBD1. The germline V gene encodes CDR1 SGHRS and CDR2 YFSETQ. The CDR3 is made up of 14 amino acids. Trimming took 5 bases from V and 2 from J; bases not matched to a gene: 4. The CDR3 region has the DNA TGCGCCAGCAGTACAGGGGCTGGCAATCAGCCCCAGCATTTT. Protein sequence: CASSTGAGNQPQHF.

The chain carries TRBV11-2 and TRBJ2-3, with a tentative D call TRBD2 (6 bases). The CDR3 runs 15 residues. CDR1 is SGHAT, CDR2 FQNNGV, per germline. Trimming removed 5 bases at V and 3 bases at J, with 15 bases between. Written as DNA, the CDR3 is TGTGCCAGCAGCCCGACCGGACTATTTACAGATACGCAGTATTTT. Amino acid sequence: CASSPTGLFTDTQYF. Complete variable domain (other parts from reference TRBV11-2 and TRBJ2-3): EAGVAQSPRYKIIEKRQSVAFWCNPISGHATLYWYQQILGQGPKLLIQFQNNGVVDDSQLPKDRFSAERLKGVDSTLKIQPAKLEDSAVYLCASSPTGLFTDTQYFGPGTRLTVL.

The CDR3: CATNRDHNSPLHF. In DNA, the CDR3 is TGTGCCACCAACCGGGACCATAATTCACCCCTCCACTTT. V usage is TRBV28 and J usage is TRBJ1-6, with a possible D match to TRBD1 (5 bases). Germline V gives CDR1 MDHEN, CDR2 SYDVKM. V was trimmed by 10 bases and J by 5 bases, leaving 12 bases between them. The CDR3 extends over 13 amino acids. Variable domain in full (rest from reference TRBV28 and TRBJ1-6): DVKVTQSSRYLVKRTGEKVFLECVQDMDHENMFWYRQDPGLGLRLIYFSYDVKMKEKGDIPEGYSVSREKKERFSLILESASTNQTSMYLCATNRDHNSPLHFGNGTRLTVT.

This clone appeared once. The chain is built from TRBV24-1 and TRBJ2-7; 7 bases map to TRBD2. The germline V gene has CDR1 KGHDR and CDR2 SFDVKD. V shed 1 base and J 3 bases; nucleotides not matched to a gene: 8. This CDR3 is 16 amino acids long. CDR3 sequence: CATSDFYQLADYEQYV. The CDR3 bases are TGTGCCACCAGTGATTTTTATCAGCTAGCGGACTACGAGCAGTACGTC.

V and J are TRBV6-5 and TRBJ2-2; the D gene could be TRBD1 or TRBD2 (5 bases each). The CDR3 has 14 amino acids. Trimming cost V 5 bases and J 5 bases, with 12 bases left between them. CDR1 is MNHEY, CDR2 SVGAGI, per germline. CDR3 bases: TGTGCCAGCAGTACTGGGGGTACAACCGGGGAGCTGTTTTTT. This encodes CASSTGGTTGELFF.